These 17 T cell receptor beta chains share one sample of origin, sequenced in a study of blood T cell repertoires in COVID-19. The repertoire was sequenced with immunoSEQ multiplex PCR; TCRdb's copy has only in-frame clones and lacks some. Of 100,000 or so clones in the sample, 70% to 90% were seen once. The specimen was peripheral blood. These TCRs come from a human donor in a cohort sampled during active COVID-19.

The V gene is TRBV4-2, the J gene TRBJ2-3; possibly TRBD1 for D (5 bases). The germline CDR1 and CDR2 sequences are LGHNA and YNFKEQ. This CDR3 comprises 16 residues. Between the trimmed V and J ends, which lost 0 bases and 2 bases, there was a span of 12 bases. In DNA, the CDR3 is TGTGCCAGCAGCCAAGATAGACAGTGGTACACAGATACGCAGTATTTT. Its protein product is CASSQDRQWYTDTQYF.

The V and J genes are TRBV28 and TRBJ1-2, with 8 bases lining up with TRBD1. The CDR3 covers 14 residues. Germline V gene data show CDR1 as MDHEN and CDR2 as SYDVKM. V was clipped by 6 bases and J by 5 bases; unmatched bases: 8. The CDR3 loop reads CASSRTGLRYGYTF. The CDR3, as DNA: TGTGCCAGCAGCCGGACAGGGTTAAGGTATGGCTACACCTTC.

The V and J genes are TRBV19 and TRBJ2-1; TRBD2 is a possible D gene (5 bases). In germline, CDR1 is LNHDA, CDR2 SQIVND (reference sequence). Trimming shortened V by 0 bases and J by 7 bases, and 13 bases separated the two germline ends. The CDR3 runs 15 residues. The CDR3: CASSIDLGRVNEQFF. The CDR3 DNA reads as TGTGCCAGTAGTATAGATCTTGGGAGAGTTAATGAGCAGTTCTTC.

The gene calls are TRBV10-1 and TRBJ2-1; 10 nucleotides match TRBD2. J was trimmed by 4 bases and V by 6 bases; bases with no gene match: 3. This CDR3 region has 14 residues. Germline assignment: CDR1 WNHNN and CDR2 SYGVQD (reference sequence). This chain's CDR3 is CASRPAGGYNEQFF. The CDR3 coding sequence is TGCGCCAGCAGACCAGCGGGAGGGTACAATGAGCAGTTCTTC.

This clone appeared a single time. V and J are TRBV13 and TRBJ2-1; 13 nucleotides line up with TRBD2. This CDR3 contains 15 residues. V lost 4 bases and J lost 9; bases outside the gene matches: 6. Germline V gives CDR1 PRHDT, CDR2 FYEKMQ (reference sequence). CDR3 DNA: TGTGCCAGCAGCTCAGGACTAGCGGGAGCCCTTGAGCAGTTCTTC. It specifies CASSSGLAGALEQFF.

The CDR3 sequence: CASRGAYTGELFF. The CDR3 DNA follows: TGTGCCAGCCGCGGAGCATACACCGGGGAGCTGTTTTTT. The rearrangement links TRBV9 to TRBJ2-2; D unclear. Trimming shortened V by 7 bases and J by 3 bases, and 10 bases separated the two germline ends. The CDR3 has 13 residues. Germline assignment: CDR1 SGDLS and CDR2 YYNGEE. Filled out from reference TRBV9 and TRBJ2-2, the complete variable domain reads DSGVTQTPKHLITATGQRVTLRCSPRSGDLSVYWYQQSLDQGLQFLIQYYNGEERAKGNILERFSAQQFPDLHSELNLSSLELGDSALYFCASRGAYTGELFFGEGSRLTVL.

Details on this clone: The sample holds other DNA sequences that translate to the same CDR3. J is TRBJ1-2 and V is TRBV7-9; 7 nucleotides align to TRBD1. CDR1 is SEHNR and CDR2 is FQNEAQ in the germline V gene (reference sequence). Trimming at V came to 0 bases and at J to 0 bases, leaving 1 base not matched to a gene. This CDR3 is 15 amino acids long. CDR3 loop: CASSLATGANYGYTF. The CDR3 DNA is TGTGCCAGCAGCTTAGCCACAGGGGCTAACTATGGCTACACCTTC.

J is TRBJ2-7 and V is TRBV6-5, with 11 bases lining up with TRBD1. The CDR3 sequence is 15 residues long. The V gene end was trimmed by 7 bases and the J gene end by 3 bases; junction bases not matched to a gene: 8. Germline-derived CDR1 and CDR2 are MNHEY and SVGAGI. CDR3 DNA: TGTGCCAGCATTCAGTCCGGGACAGGGGGCTACGAGCAGTACTTC. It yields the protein CASIQSGTGGYEQYF.

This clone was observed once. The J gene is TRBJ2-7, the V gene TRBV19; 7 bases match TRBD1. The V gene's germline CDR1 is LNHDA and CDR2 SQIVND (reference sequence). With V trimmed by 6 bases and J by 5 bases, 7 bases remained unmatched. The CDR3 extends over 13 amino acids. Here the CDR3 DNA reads TGTGCCAGTAGCAAGACAGGGTTGAACGAGCAGTACTTC. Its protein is CASSKTGLNEQYF.

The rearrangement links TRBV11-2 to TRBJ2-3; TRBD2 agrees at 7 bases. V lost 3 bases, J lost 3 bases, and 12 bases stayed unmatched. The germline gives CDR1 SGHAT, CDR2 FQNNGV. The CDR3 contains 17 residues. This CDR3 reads CASSFDPSGGRTDTQYF. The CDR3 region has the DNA TGTGCCAGCAGCTTCGATCCTAGCGGTGGGAGAACAGATACGCAGTATTTT.

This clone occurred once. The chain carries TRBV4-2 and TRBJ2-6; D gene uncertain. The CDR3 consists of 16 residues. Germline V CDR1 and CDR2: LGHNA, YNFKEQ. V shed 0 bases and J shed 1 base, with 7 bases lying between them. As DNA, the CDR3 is TGTGCCAGCAGCCAAGATCTCCAGTCTGGGGCCAACGTCCTGACTTTC. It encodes CASSQDLQSGANVLTF.

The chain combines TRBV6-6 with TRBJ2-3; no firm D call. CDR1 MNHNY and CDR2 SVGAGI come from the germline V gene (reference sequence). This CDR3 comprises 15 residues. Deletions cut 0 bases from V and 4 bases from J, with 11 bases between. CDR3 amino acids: CASSYSLRVPDTQYF. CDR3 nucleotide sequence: TGTGCCAGCAGTTACTCTTTACGCGTTCCAGATACGCAGTATTTT.

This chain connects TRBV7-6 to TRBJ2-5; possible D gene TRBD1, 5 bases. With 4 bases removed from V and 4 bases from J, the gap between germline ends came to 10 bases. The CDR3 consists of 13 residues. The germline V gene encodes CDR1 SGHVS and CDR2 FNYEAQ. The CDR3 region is CASSSTVPETQYF. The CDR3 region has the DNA TGTGCCAGCAGCTCGACAGTACCAGAGACCCAGTACTTC.

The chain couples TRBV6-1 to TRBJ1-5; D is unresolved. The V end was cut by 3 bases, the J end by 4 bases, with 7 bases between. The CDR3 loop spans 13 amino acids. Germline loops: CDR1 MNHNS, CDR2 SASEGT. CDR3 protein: CASSDRENQPQHF. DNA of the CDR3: TGTGCCAGCAGTGATAGAGAGAATCAGCCCCAGCATTTT.

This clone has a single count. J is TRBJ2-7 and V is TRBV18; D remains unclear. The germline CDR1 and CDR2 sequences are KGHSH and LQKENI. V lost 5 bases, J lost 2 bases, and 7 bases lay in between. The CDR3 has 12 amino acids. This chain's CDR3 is CASSSTPYEQYF. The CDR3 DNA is TGTGCCAGCTCATCCACACCCTACGAGCAGTACTTC.

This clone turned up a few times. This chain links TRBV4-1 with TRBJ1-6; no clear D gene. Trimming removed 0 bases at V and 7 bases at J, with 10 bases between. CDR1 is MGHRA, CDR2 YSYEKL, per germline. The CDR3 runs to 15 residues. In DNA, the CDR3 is TGCGCCAGCAGCCAAGAGCTCAGAGGGAATTCACCCCTCCACTTT. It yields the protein CASSQELRGNSPLHF.

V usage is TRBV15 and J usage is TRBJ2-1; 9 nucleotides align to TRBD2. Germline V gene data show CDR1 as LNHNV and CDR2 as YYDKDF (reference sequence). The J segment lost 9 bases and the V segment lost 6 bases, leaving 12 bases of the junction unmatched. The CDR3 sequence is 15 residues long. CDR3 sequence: CATRQEGGRAGEQFF. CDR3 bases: TGTGCCACCAGACAAGAGGGCGGGAGGGCCGGTGAGCAGTTCTTC.